This T cell receptor (beta chain) was recovered during a study of T-cell reconstitution after alpha-beta-depleted transplantation in children. Study conclusions and caveats: Some patients showed high day-60 TCRbeta diversity, which derived from surviving recipient T cells and thymic progenitors. When one year had passed after transplant, most T-cell counts and diversity came from newly produced T cells. As was reported, about two months after transplant, alpha-beta T cells came from several hundred expanded graft clones.

V lost 0 bases and J lost 11, with 11 bases in between. CDR1 is MGHRA, CDR2 YSYEKL, per germline. The CDR3 loop spans 13 amino acids. Molecular barcoding with unique molecular identifiers was used for the TCRbeta library. MiXCR, run by TCRdb on the PCR reads, gives a single entry per CDR3 protein. The repertoire has some 80,000 distinct CDR3 sequences, approximately 18% of them found once; the top ten carry roughly half. As regards this clonotype: Antigen specificity is unknown.

This TCR came from a male patient aged 2 to 10 who had a stem cell transplant for acute lymphoblastic leukemia, so the T cells may come from the graft donor. The sample in question was PBMCs, mostly from graft donor cells, obtained 360 days after TCRalphabeta/CD19-depleted stem cell transplant. The rearrangement links TRBV4-1 to TRBJ1-5; TRBD1 might be the D (5 bases). The CDR3 nucleotides read TGCGCCAGCAGCCAAGATTACGGGACGGCCCAGCATTTT. Protein sequence: CASSQDYGTAQHF.